These 16 T cell receptor beta chains originate from one sample sequenced in a study of beta chain features in type 1 diabetes. The authors reverse transcribed all of the isolated RNA, so sequencing captured expressed TCRB transcripts. The repertoire was sequenced with immunoSEQ multiplex PCR; TCRdb's copy has only in-frame clones and lacks some. The profile shows about 180,000 clones, about 12% of them singletons. Sequencing input: central memory CD4+ T cells from blood. These receptors were taken from a woman younger than 30 in good health.

The V and J genes are TRBV6-5 and TRBJ2-1; 9 nucleotides match TRBD2. The CDR3 extends over 15 amino acids. After removal of 7 bases from V and 6 bases from J, the junction contained 10 bases not matched to a gene. CDR1 and CDR2 from the germline V gene are MNHEY and SVGAGI. The CDR3 is CASTLGGGRANEQFF. The CDR3 DNA sequence: TGTGCCAGCACCCTAGGAGGCGGGAGGGCCAATGAGCAGTTCTTC.

The rearrangement links TRBV5-8 to TRBJ2-7; D gene uncertain. This CDR3 comprises 11 residues. Trimming shortened V by 0 bases and J by 6 bases, and 4 bases separated the two germline ends. Germline assignment: CDR1 SGHTS and CDR2 YDEGEE. DNA for the CDR3: TGTGCCAGCAGCTTGGTCGGCGAGCAGTACTTC. Amino acid sequence: CASSLVGEQYF.

As DNA, the CDR3 is TGTGCCAGTAGTATCGACAGGAGCCGCGATGAGCAGTTCTTC. It encodes CASSIDRSRDEQFF. The chain is built from TRBV19 and TRBJ2-1; TRBD1 is a possible D gene (6 bases). Per germline, CDR1 LNHDA and CDR2 SQIVND (reference sequence). V lost 3 bases, J lost 8 bases, and 14 bases lay in between. This CDR3 has 14 residues.

The chain recombines TRBV27 with TRBJ2-5; TRBD2 matches at 13 bases. This CDR3 comprises 15 residues. The junction had 7 bases not matched to a gene; V was cut back by 6 bases and J by 6 bases. Germline V gives CDR1 MNHEY, CDR2 SMNVEV (reference sequence). This CDR3 is CASRTRTSGSQTQYF. CDR3 nucleotides: TGTGCCAGCAGGACCCGGACTAGCGGGAGTCAGACCCAGTACTTC.

This clone was detected a few times. The chain recombines TRBV7-2 with TRBJ2-3; 10 bases agree with TRBD2. The CDR3 is made up of 18 amino acids. The V segment lost 4 bases and the J segment 4 bases; nucleotides outside the gene matches: 14. Germline V CDR1 and CDR2: SGHTA, FQGNSA. DNA of the CDR3: TGTGCCAGCAGCTATCAGAAAATACTAGCGGGAACGCCAGATACGCAGTATTTT. Its protein product is CASSYQKILAGTPDTQYF. The full variable domain, rest sourced from reference TRBV7-2 and TRBJ2-3, is GAGVSQSPSNKVTEKGKDVELRCDPISGHTALYWYRQSLGQGLEFLIYFQGNSAPDKSGLPSDRFSAERTGGSVSTLTIQRTQQEDSAVYLCASSYQKILAGTPDTQYFGPGTRLTVL.

This clone was found a few times. The V and J genes are TRBV28 and TRBJ2-7; TRBD1 agrees at 7 bases. With V trimmed by 8 bases and J by 6 bases, 10 bases remained unmatched. The CDR3 length is 13 residues. The germline gives CDR1 MDHEN, CDR2 SYDVKM. Here the CDR3 reads CASRLQGPGEQYF. In nucleotides, the CDR3 is TGTGCCAGCCGATTACAGGGGCCTGGCGAGCAGTACTTC.

The V gene is TRBV5-5, the J gene TRBJ2-1; 8 bases align to TRBD2. Losses at the gene ends were 4 bases for V and 3 bases for J; bases not matched to a gene: 6. The CDR3 is 15 amino acids. Germline V gene lookup returns CDR1 SGHKS and CDR2 YYEKEE (reference sequence). This chain's CDR3 is CASSPSGTSYNEQFF. The CDR3, as DNA: TGTGCCAGCAGCCCTTCCGGGACTAGCTACAATGAGCAGTTCTTC.

In regard to this clone: The junction shows a germline mismatch at one end, possibly a read error. This rearrangement joins TRBV4-2 to TRBJ2-5; TRBD2 is a possible D gene (6 bases). The CDR3 has 12 amino acids. CDR1 and CDR2 from the germline V gene are LGHNA and YNFKEQ. The CDR3 nucleotides are TGTGCCAGCAGCCAGGACCCTAGCGTACTTAACTTC. Translating gives CASSQDPSVLNF.

This clone turned up a few times. The J gene is TRBJ2-1, the V gene TRBV5-6, with 8 bases matching TRBD2. Germline lookup yields CDR1 SGHDT and CDR2 YYEEEE. V was pared by 6 bases and J by 8 bases, with 7 bases of the junction left unmatched. The CDR3 sequence is 13 residues long. The CDR3 DNA follows: TGTGCCAGCAAAGCGGGAGTACGGGATGAGCAGTTCTTC. Translated, it gives CASKAGVRDEQFF.

The rearrangement links TRBV4-2 to TRBJ1-1; 7 bases match TRBD1. Germline V gene sequence: CDR1 LGHNA, CDR2 YNFKEQ. The J segment lost 5 bases and the V segment lost 0 bases, leaving 0 bases of the junction unmatched. The CDR3 loop spans 13 amino acids. The CDR3 DNA sequence: TGTGCCAGCAGCCAAGACAGGGGGACTGAAGCTTTCTTT. The encoded protein is CASSQDRGTEAFF.

This clone was found a few times. The J gene is TRBJ1-5, the V gene TRBV12-5; D not resolved. V was cut by 7 bases and J by 2 bases, with 15 bases left in between. CDR1 and CDR2 (germline): LGHNT, FRNRAP. CDR3 length: 15 amino acids. CDR3 sequence (DNA): TGTGCTAGTGCTCTCGGGGTTCCGGGCAATCAGCCCCAGCATTTT. It is translated as CASALGVPGNQPQHF.

This clone was picked up a small number of times. The chain joins TRBV6-6 to TRBJ1-4; D may be TRBD1 (5 bases). The CDR3 extends over 14 amino acids. The germline V gene has CDR1 MNHNY and CDR2 SVGAGI (reference sequence). Between the trimmed V and J ends, which lost 4 bases and 7 bases, there was a span of 13 bases. The DNA of the CDR3 is TGTGCCAGCAGTTCCCAGGGTGGTGGTGAAAAACTGTTTTTT. It encodes CASSSQGGGEKLFF.

V and J are TRBV4-1 and TRBJ2-3; D gene unclear. The CDR3 consists of 16 residues. V lost 2 bases and J lost 0, with 12 bases in between. Germline V gene data show CDR1 as MGHRA and CDR2 as YSYEKL. CDR3 DNA sequence: TGCGCCAGCAGCCAAAGTTTGGCGGCTAGCACAGATACGCAGTATTTT. Translating it yields CASSQSLAASTDTQYF.

The chain joins TRBV19 to TRBJ2-5; TRBD2 aligns across 8 bases. V dropped 4 bases and J dropped 4; count of bases not matched to a gene: 2. The CDR3 sequence is 13 residues long. Looked up from germline, CDR1 is LNHDA and CDR2 is SQIVND (reference sequence). The CDR3 sequence is CASSRTSGETQYF. Here the CDR3 DNA reads TGTGCCAGTAGTAGAACTAGCGGAGAGACCCAGTACTTC.

The J gene is TRBJ2-3, the V gene TRBV5-4; 10 bases map to TRBD2. CDR1 and CDR2 from the germline V gene are SGHNT and YYREEE (reference sequence). Trimming took 5 bases from V and 2 from J; bases not matched to a gene: 8. The length of the CDR3 is 16 residues. CDR3 sequence (DNA): TGTGCCAGCAGACCCGGGACTAGCGAAATCACAGATACGCAGTATTTT. This translates into CASRPGTSEITDTQYF.

This clone showed up just a few times. This sequence joins TRBV6-5 and TRBJ2-3; D possibly corresponds to TRBD1 (6 bases). The CDR3 has 15 residues. Trimming pared 7 bases from V and 6 bases from J, leaving 20 bases between. The germline CDR1 and CDR2 sequences are MNHEY and SVGAGI. CDR3 bases: TGTGCCAGCACAGGGTACGGGACACTAGAGGATACGCAGTATTTT. Amino acids: CASTGYGTLEDTQYF.